The rows below give T cell receptor beta chains drawn from one sample of a study of T cell changes during pregnancy in multiple sclerosis. TCRdb keeps only in-frame clones here, not all; method: immunoSEQ multiplex PCR. The sample holds approximately 110,000 clones; 80% to 95% are singletons and the top ten take 1.5%. The sequencing here drew on peripheral blood, taken in the third trimester of pregnancy. The source is a female donor with multiple sclerosis, enrolled in a pregnancy study. Each CDR3 is given with its conserved first and last residue. The D gene is left open where the match is weak. Clone size appears in some rows only: once, few, many, or a class for an expanded clone.

D,J,size,V,CDR3,DNA
TRBD1,TRBJ2-2,-,TRBV18,CASSNNGQGDTGELFF,TGTGCCAGCTCAAACAACGGACAGGGCGACACCGGGGAGCTGTTTTTT
TRBD1,TRBJ1-2,-,TRBV28,CASSPGTGRYGYTF,TGTGCCAGCAGTCCCGGGACAGGTCGATATGGCTACACCTTC
TRBD2,TRBJ2-2,-,TRBV19,CASRVLAGTGELFF,TGTGCCAGTAGAGTCCTAGCGGGAACCGGGGAGCTGTTTTTT
-,TRBJ2-5,-,TRBV13,CASSFRVGETQYF,TGTGCCAGCAGCTTCCGGGTGGGAGAGACCCAGTACTTC
-,TRBJ1-1,-,TRBV5-1,CASSSEGQLNTEAFF,TGCGCCAGCAGCTCGGAGGGTCAGCTGAACACTGAAGCTTTCTTT
-,TRBJ2-3,-,TRBV6-5,CASSYVGDTQYF,TGTGCCAGCAGTTACGTCGGAGATACGCAGTATTTT
TRBD1,TRBJ2-4,-,TRBV5-3,CARSLIEEDRDAKNIQYF,TGTGCCAGAAGCTTGATCGAAGAGGACAGGGACGCCAAAAACATTCAGTACTTC
-,TRBJ2-7,once,TRBV5-1,CASSRTGDAYEQYF,TGCGCCAGCAGCCGCACAGGTGATGCCTACGAGCAGTACTTC
TRBD1,TRBJ2-3,-,TRBV9,CASSARQGSSTDTQYF,TGTGCCAGCAGCGCGAGACAGGGATCTAGCACAGATACGCAGTATTTT
-,TRBJ2-7,once,TRBV7-2,CASSLVEGEQYF,TGTGCCAGCAGCTTAGTGGAGGGCGAGCAGTACTTC
TRBD1,TRBJ1-5,-,TRBV5-8,CASSRGTDQPQHF,TGTGCCAGCAGCCGGGGGACAGATCAGCCCCAGCATTTT
TRBD2,TRBJ2-3,-,TRBV18,CASTRTSGSTDTQYF,TGTGCCAGCACCCGGACTAGCGGGAGCACAGATACGCAGTATTTT
TRBD1,TRBJ2-7,-,TRBV2,CASSIRSGTGISYEQYF,TGTGCCAGCAGTATTAGGTCGGGGACAGGAATCTCCTACGAGCAGTACTTC
TRBD1,TRBJ2-5,-,TRBV5-1,CASSSGGSRETQYF,TGCGCCAGCAGCTCAGGGGGCTCGAGGGAGACCCAGTACTTC